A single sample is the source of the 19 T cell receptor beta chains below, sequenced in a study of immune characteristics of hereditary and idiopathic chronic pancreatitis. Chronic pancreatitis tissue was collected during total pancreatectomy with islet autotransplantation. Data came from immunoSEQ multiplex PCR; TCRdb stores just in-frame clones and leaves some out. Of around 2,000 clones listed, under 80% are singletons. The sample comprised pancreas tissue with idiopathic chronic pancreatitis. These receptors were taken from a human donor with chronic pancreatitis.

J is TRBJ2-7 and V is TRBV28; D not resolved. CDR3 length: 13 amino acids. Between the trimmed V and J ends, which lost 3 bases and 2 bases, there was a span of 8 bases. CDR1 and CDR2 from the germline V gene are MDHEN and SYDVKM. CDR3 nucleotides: TGTGCCAGCAGTTTTCCAGAACCCTACGAGCAGTACTTC. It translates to CASSFPEPYEQYF. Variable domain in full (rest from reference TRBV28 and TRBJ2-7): DVKVTQSSRYLVKRTGEKVFLECVQDMDHENMFWYRQDPGLGLRLIYFSYDVKMKEKGDIPEGYSVSREKKERFSLILESASTNQTSMYLCASSFPEPYEQYFGPGTRLTVT.

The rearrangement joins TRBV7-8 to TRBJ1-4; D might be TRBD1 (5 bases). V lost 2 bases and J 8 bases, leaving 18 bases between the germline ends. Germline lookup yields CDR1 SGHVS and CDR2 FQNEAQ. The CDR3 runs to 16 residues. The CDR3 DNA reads TGTGCCAGCAGCTTATTTTTGGGGGAGGAAGGGGAAAAACTGTTTTTT. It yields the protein CASSLFLGEEGEKLFF.

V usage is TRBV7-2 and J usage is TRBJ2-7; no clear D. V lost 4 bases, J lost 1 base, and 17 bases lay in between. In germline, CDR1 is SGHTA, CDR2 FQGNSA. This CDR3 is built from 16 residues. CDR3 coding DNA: TGTGCCAGCAGCTCCCCCGCCGAGGAAGCTTCCTACGAGCAGTACTTC. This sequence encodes CASSSPAEEASYEQYF.

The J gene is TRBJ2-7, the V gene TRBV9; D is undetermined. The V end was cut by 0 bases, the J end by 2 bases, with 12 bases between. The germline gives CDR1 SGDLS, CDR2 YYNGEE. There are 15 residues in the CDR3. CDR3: CASSVEDHSAYEQYF. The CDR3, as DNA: TGTGCCAGCAGCGTAGAGGACCATAGTGCCTACGAGCAGTACTTC.

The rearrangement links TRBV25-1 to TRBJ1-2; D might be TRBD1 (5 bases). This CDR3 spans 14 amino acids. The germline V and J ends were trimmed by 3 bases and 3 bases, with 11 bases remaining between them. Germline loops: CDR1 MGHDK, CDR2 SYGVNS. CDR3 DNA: TGTGCCAGCAGTGAGTTGACAGCCGACTATGGCTACACCTTC. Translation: CASSELTADYGYTF.

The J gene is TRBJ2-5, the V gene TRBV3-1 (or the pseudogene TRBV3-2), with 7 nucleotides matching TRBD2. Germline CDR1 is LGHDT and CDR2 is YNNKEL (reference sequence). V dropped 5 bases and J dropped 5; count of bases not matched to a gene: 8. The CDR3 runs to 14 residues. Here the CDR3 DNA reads TGTGCCAGCAGCGACACGGGAGGAGGGGAGACCCAGTACTTC. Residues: CASSDTGGGETQYF.

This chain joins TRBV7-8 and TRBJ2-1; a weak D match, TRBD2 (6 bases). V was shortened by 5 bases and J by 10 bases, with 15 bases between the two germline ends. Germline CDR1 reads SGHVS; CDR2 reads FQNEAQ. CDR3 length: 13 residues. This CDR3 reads CASSLRGGLEQFF. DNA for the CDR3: TGTGCCAGCAGCCTGCGGGGCGGGCTCGAGCAGTTCTTC. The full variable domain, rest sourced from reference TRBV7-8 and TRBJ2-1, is GAGVSQSPRYKVAKRGQDVALRCDPISGHVSLFWYQQALGQGPEFLTYFQNEAQLDKSGLPSDRFFAERPEGSVSTLKIQRTQQEDSAVYLCASSLRGGLEQFFGPGTRLTVL.

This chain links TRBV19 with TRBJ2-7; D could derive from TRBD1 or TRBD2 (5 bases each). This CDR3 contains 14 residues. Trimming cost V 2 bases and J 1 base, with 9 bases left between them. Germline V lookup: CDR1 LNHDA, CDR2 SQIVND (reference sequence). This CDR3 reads CASSILGESYEQYF. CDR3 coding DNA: TGTGCCAGTAGTATACTAGGGGAGTCCTACGAGCAGTACTTC.

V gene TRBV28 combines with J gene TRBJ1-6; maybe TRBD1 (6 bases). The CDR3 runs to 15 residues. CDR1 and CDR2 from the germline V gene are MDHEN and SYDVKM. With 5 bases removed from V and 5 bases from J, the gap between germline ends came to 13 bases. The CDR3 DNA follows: TGTGCCAGCAGTCCCGCGACAGGAAATAATTCACCCCTCCACTTT. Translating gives CASSPATGNNSPLHF.

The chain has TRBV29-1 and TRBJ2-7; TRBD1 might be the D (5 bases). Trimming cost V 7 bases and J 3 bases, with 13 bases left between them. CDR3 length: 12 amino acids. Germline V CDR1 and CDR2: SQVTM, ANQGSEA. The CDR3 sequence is CSGGHGHYEQYF. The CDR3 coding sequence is TGCAGCGGGGGTCACGGACACTACGAGCAGTACTTC.

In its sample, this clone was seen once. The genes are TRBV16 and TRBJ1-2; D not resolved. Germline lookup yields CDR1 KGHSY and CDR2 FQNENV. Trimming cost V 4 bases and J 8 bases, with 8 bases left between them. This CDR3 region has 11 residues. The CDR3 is CASSRTEGYTF. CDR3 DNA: TGTGCCAGCAGCCGGACGGAGGGCTACACCTTC. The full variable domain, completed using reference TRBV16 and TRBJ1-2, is GEEVAQTPKHLVRGEGQKAKLYCAPIKGHSYVFWYQQVLKNEFKFLISFQNENVFDETGMPKERFSAKCLPNSPCSLEIQATKLEDSAVYFCASSRTEGYTFGSGTRLTVV.

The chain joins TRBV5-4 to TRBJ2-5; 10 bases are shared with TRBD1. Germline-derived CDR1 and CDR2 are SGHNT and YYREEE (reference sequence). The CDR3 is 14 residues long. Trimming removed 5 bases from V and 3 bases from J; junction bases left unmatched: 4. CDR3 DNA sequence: TGTGCCAGCAGTCCCGGGACAGGGGAAGAGACCCAGTACTTC. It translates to CASSPGTGEETQYF.

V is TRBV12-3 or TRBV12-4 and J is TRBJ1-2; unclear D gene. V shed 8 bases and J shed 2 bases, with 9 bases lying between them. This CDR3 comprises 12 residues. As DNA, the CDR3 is TGTGCCAGCTCAGCGGGGAACTATGGCTACACCTTC. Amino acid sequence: CASSAGNYGYTF.

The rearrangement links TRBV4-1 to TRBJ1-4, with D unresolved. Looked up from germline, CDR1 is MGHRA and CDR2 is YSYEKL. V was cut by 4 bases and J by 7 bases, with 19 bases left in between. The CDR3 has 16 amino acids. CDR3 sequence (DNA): TGCGCCAGCAGCCCCTCTTCTAGGCCAAGCGGTGAAAAACTGTTTTTT. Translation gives CASSPSSRPSGEKLFF.

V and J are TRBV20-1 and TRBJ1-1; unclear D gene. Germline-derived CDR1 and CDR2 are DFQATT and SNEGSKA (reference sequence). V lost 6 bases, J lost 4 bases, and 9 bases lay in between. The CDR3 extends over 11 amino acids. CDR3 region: CSAAGATEAFF. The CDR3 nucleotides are TGCAGTGCCGCAGGCGCCACTGAAGCTTTCTTT.

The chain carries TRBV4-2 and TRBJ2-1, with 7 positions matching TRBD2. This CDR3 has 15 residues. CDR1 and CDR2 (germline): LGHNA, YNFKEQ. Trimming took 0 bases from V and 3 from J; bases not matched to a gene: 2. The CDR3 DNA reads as TGTGCCAGCAGCCAAGATGCGGGGGACTACAATGAGCAGTTCTTC. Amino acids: CASSQDAGDYNEQFF.

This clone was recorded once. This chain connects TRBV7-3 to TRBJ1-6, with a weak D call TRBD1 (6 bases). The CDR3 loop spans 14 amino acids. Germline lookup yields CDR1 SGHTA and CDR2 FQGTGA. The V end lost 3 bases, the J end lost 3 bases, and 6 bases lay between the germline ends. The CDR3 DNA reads TGTGCCAGCAGCTTGGGACACTATAATTCACCCCTCCACTTT. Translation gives CASSLGHYNSPLHF.

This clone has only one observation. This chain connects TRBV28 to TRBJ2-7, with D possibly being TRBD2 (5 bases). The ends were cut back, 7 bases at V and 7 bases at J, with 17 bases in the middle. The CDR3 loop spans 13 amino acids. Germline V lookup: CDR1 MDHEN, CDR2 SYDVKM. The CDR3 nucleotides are TGTGCCAGCACTGGACGGGGATTTTTGGAGCAGTACTTC. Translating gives CASTGRGFLEQYF. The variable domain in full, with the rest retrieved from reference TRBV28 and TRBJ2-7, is DVKVTQSSRYLVKRTGEKVFLECVQDMDHENMFWYRQDPGLGLRLIYFSYDVKMKEKGDIPEGYSVSREKKERFSLILESASTNQTSMYLCASTGRGFLEQYFGPGTRLTVT.

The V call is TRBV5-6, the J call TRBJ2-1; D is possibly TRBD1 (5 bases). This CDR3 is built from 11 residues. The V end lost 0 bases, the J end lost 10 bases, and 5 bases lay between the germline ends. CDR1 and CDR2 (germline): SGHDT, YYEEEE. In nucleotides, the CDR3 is TGTGCCAGCAGCTTGGGGGGCGAGCAGTTCTTC. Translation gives CASSLGGEQFF.